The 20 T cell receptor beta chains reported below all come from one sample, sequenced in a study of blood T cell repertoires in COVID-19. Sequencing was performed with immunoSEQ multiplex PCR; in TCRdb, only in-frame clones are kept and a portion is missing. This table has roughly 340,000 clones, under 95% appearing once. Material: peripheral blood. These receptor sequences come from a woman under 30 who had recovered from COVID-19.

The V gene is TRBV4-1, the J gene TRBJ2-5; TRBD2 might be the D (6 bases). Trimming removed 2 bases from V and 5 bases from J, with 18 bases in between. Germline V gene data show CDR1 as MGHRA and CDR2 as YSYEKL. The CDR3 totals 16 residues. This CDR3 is CASSQNFGRNRETQYF. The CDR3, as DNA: TGCGCCAGCAGCCAAAACTTCGGGAGAAATAGGGAGACCCAGTACTTC.

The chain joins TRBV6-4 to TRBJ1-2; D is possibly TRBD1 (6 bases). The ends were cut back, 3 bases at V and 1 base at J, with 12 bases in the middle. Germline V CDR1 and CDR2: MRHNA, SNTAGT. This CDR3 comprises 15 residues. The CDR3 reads CASSERGASNYGYTF. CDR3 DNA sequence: TGTGCCAGCAGTGAACGGGGGGCGAGTAACTATGGCTACACCTTC.

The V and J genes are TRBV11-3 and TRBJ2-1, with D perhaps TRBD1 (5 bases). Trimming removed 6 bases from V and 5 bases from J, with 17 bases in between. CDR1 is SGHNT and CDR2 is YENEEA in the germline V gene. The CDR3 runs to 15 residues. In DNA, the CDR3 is TGTGCCAGCAGTTCCCCGGCGGTAGGGGACAATGAGCAGTTCTTC. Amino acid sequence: CASSSPAVGDNEQFF.

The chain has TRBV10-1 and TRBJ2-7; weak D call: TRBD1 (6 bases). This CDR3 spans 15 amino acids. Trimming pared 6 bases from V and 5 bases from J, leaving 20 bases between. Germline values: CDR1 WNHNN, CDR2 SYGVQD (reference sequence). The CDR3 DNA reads TGCGCCAGCAGCGGACAGAGCATGCTTGGGGACGAGCAGTACGTC. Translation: CASSGQSMLGDEQYV.

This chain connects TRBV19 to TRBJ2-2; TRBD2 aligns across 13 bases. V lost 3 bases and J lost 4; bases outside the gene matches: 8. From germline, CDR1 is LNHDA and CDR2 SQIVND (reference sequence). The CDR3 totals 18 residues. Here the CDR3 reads CASSMLGLAGIGTGELFF. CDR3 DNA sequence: TGTGCCAGTAGTATGTTGGGACTAGCGGGAATAGGCACCGGGGAGCTGTTTTTT. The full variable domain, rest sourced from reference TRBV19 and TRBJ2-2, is DGGITQSPKYLFRKEGQNVTLSCEQNLNHDAMYWYRQDPGQGLRLIYYSQIVNDFQKGDIAEGYSVSREKKESFPLTVTSAQKNPTAFYLCASSMLGLAGIGTGELFFGEGSRLTVL.

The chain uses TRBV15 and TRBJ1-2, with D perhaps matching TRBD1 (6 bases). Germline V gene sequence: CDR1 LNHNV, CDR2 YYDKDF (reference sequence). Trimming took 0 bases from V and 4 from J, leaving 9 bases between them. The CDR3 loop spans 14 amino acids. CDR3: CATSRDRTAYGYTF. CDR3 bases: TGTGCCACCAGCAGAGACCGGACAGCCTATGGCTACACCTTC.

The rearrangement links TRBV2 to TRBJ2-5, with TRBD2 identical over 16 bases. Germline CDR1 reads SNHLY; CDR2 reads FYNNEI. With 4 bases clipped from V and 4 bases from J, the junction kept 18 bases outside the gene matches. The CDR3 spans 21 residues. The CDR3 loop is CASSVDSGLAGGKYLGETQYF. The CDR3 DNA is TGTGCCAGCAGTGTAGACTCGGGACTAGCGGGAGGGAAATACTTGGGAGAGACCCAGTACTTC. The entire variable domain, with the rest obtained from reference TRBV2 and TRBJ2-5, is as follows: EPEVTQTPSHQVTQMGQEVILRCVPISNHLYFYWYRQILGQKVEFLVSFYNNEISEKSEIFDDQFSVERPDGSNFTLKIRSTKLEDSAMYFCASSVDSGLAGGKYLGETQYFGPGTRLLVL.

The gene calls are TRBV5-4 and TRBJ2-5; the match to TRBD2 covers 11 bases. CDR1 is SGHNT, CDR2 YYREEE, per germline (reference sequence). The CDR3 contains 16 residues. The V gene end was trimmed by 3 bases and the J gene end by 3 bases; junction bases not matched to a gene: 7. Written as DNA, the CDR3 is TGTGCCAGCAGCTCCAGAGGGACTAGCGGCAAAGAGACCCAGTACTTC. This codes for CASSSRGTSGKETQYF.

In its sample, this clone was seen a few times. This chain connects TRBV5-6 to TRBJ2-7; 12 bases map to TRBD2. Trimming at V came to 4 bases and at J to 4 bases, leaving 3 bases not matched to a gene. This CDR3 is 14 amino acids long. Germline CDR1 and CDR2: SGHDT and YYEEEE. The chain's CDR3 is CASSRLAGAYEQYV. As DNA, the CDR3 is TGTGCCAGCAGCAGACTAGCGGGAGCGTACGAGCAGTACGTC.

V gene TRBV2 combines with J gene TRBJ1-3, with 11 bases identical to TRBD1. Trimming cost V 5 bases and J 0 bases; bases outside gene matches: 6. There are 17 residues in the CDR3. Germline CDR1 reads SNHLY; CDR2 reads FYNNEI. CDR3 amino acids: CASSSTGTGGSGNTIYF. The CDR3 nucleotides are TGTGCCAGCAGTAGTACCGGGACAGGGGGCTCTGGAAACACCATATATTTT.

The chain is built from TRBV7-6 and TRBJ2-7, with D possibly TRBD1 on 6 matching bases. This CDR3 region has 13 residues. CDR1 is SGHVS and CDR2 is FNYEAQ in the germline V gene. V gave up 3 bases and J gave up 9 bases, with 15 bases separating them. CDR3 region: CASSLGNRVLQYV. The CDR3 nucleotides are TGTGCCAGCAGCTTGGGAAACAGGGTCCTGCAGTACGTC.

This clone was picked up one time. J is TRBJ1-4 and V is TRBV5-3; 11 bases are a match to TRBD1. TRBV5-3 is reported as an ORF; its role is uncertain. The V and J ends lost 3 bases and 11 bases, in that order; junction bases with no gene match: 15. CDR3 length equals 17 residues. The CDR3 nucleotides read TGTGCCAGAAGCTCTCCTGGGACAGGGGGATATATGGTGAAACTGTTTTTT. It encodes CARSSPGTGGYMVKLFF.

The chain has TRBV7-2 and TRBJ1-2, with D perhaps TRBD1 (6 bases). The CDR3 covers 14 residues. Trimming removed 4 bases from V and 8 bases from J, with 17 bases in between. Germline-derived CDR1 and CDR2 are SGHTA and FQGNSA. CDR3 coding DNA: TGTGCCAGCAGCTCACAGGGAAGGTTTTGGGGCTACACCTTC. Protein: CASSSQGRFWGYTF.

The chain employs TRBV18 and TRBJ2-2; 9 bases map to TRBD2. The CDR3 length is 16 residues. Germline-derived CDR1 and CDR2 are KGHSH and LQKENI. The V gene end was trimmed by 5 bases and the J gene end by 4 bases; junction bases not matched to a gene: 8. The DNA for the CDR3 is TGTGCCAGCTCAACCACCGGGACTAGCAGCACCGGGGAGCTGTTTTTT. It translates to CASSTTGTSSTGELFF. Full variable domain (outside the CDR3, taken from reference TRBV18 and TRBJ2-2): NAGVMQNPRHLVRRRGQEARLRCSPMKGHSHVYWYRQLPEEGLKFMVYLQKENIIDESGMPKERFSAEFPKEGPSILRIQQVVRGDSAAYFCASSTTGTSSTGELFFGEGSRLTVL.

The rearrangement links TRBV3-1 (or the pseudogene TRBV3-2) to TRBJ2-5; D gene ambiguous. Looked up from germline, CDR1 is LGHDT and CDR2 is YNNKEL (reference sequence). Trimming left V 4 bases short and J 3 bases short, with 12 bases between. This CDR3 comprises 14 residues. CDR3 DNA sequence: TGTGCCAGCAGCCTGAGGTCCCGCGAAGAGACCCAGTACTTC. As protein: CASSLRSREETQYF.

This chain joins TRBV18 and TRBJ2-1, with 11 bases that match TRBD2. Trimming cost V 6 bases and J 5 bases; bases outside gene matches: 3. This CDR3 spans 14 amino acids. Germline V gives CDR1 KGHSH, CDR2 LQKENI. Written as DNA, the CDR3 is TGTGCCAGCTCGAAGACTAGCGGGGACAATGAGCAGTTCTTC. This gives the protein CASSKTSGDNEQFF.

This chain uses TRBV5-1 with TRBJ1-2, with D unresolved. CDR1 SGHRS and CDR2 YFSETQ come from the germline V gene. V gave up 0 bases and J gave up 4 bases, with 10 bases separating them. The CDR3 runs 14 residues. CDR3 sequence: CASSLVGEGYGYTF. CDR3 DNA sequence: TGCGCCAGCAGCTTGGTGGGAGAGGGCTATGGCTACACCTTC.

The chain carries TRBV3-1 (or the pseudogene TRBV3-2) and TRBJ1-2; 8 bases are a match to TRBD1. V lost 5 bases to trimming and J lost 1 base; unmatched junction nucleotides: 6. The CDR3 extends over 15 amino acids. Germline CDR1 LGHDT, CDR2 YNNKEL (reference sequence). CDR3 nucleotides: TGTGCCAGCAGCTCGGGGACAGGCGATAACTATGGCTACACCTTC. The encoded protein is CASSSGTGDNYGYTF.

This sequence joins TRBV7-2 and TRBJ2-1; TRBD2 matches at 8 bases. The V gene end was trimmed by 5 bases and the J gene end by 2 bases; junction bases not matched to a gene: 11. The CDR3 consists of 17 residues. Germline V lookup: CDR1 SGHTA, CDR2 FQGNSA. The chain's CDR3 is CASSDPGIAGTYNEQFF. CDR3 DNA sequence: TGTGCCAGCAGCGATCCTGGAATAGCGGGAACCTACAATGAGCAGTTCTTC.

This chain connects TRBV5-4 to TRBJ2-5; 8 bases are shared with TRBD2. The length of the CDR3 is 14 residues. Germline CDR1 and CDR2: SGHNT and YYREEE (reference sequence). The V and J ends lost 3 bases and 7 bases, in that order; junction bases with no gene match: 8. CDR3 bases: TGTGCCAGCAGCTACGGGGACCGGGAGGGGACCCAGTACTTC. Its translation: CASSYGDREGTQYF.